Following are 29 T cell receptor beta chains from one sample sequenced in a study of response to subunit inactivated influenza vaccine (dated by TCRdb to the late 2010s). Library prep was done by RT-PCR. Instrument on record: Illumina HiSeq 2500. TCRdb reprocessed the public reads (quality trimming at Q25 with fastp, clone calling with MiXCR) and kept in-frame beta chains. Duplicate CDR3 protein sequences are folded into a single record with the most common DNA and genes. The sample data list under 950,000 distinct CDR3 sequences, and 21% of these were observed just once. About 10% of the sample goes to the ten largest clones. Sequences were derived from PBMCs from blood, sampled more than 4 days after vaccination. These receptors were obtained from a man in his forties or fifties who received an inactivated influenza vaccine. Donor details come from another sample of the same person, matched by shared clones.

J is TRBJ2-1 and V is TRBV6-1; TRBD1 agrees at 11 bases. Germline V gene data show CDR1 as MNHNS and CDR2 as SASEGT. The J segment lost 6 bases and the V segment lost 4 bases, leaving 5 bases of the junction unmatched. This CDR3 has 15 residues. Here the CDR3 DNA reads TGTGCCAGCAGTGCCGGGACAGGGGGATTCAATGAGCAGTTCTTC. Translation gives CASSAGTGGFNEQFF.

This clonotype was observed a few times. The CDR3 DNA reads TGTGCCAGCAGGTCGCAGGGTCTCGAGCAGTACTTC. It yields the protein CASRSQGLEQYF. The chain recombines TRBV12-3 or TRBV12-4 with TRBJ2-7; D perhaps matches TRBD1 (5 bases). V was trimmed by 6 bases and J by 6 bases, leaving 12 bases between them. The CDR3 is 12 amino acids.

A few counts support this clonotype. V usage is TRBV20-1 and J usage is TRBJ2-5; the match to TRBD1 covers 8 bases. CDR1 and CDR2 (germline): DFQATT, SNEGSKA (reference sequence). This CDR3 has 15 amino acids. The ends lost 0 bases at V and 4 bases at J; junction bases unmatched: 7. The CDR3 reads CSARDAGGERETQYF. The CDR3 coding sequence is TGCAGTGCTAGAGACGCAGGGGGCGAACGAGAGACCCAGTACTTC.

The J gene is TRBJ2-6, the V gene TRBV4-2; 9 bases are shared with TRBD1. The ends lost 3 bases at V and 0 bases at J; junction bases unmatched: 6. The germline V gene has CDR1 LGHNA and CDR2 YNFKEQ. The CDR3 has 18 residues. The DNA of the CDR3 is TGTGCCAGCAGCCAGAGACAGGGGGGCGGCTCTGGGGCCAACGTCCTGACTTTC. It codes for CASSQRQGGGSGANVLTF.

The chain combines TRBV6-1 with TRBJ2-7; 11 nucleotides align to TRBD2. The CDR3 totals 16 residues. CDR1 and CDR2 from the germline V gene are MNHNS and SASEGT. J was trimmed by 4 bases and V by 6 bases; bases with no gene match: 11. CDR3 region: CASSQTTSGIMYEQYF. As DNA, the CDR3 is TGTGCCAGCAGCCAAACGACTAGCGGGATTATGTACGAGCAGTACTTC.

The chain combines TRBV7-9 with TRBJ1-1, with 7 bases fitting TRBD1. J lost 10 bases, V lost 4 bases, and 12 bases had no gene match. This CDR3 spans 14 amino acids. Germline V gene lookup returns CDR1 SEHNR and CDR2 FQNEAQ (reference sequence). In nucleotides, the CDR3 is TGTGCCAGCAGCTCCCCTGTCGACAGGGAACCAGCTTTCTTT. Translating it yields CASSSPVDREPAFF.

Concerning this clonotype itself: Just one base apart from a much larger clone, this may be a read error. The chain couples TRBV2 to TRBJ1-3, with unresolved D. CDR1 and CDR2 from the germline V gene are SNHLY and FYNNEI. Trimming pared 11 bases from V and 0 bases from J, leaving 8 bases between. CDR3 length: 12 amino acids. In DNA form, the CDR3 reads TGTGCCTACAAAACCTCTGGAAACACCATATATTTT. Translated: CAYKTSGNTIYF.

This sequence joins TRBV7-2 and TRBJ1-1; no clear D. CDR1 is SGHTA and CDR2 is FQGNSA in the germline V gene. This CDR3 spans 17 amino acids. The V and J ends lost 4 bases and 0 bases respectively, with 18 bases between them. The CDR3: CASSSPTHAKLNTEAFF. In DNA form, the CDR3 reads TGTGCCAGCAGCTCCCCGACACACGCGAAACTGAACACTGAAGCTTTCTTT. Filled out from reference TRBV7-2 and TRBJ1-1, the complete variable domain reads GAGVSQSPSNKVTEKGKDVELRCDPISGHTALYWYRQSLGQGLEFLIYFQGNSAPDKSGLPSDRFSAERTGGSVSTLTIQRTQQEDSAVYLCASSSPTHAKLNTEAFFGQGTRLTVV.

The chain uses TRBV25-1 and TRBJ2-7, with D perhaps matching TRBD1 (6 bases). The germline CDR1 and CDR2 sequences are MGHDK and SYGVNS. This CDR3 contains 14 residues. V was shortened by 4 bases and J by 3 bases, with 13 bases between the two germline ends. In DNA, the CDR3 is TGTGCCAGCAGTGTGCGAGGGGGTAACTACGAGCAGTACTTC. Translating it yields CASSVRGGNYEQYF.

This sequence joins TRBV11-2 and TRBJ2-7; D is uncertain. CDR3 length: 12 amino acids. V lost 5 bases, J lost 5 bases, and 10 bases lay in between. The germline V gene encodes CDR1 SGHAT and CDR2 FQNNGV. The CDR3 loop reads CASSQGDHEQYF. CDR3 in DNA: TGTGCCAGCAGCCAAGGTGACCACGAGCAGTACTTC.

The V call is TRBV5-1, the J call TRBJ2-1, with no clear D. Trimming stripped 1 base from V and 0 bases from J, with 8 bases between. CDR3 length equals 15 residues. Germline lookup yields CDR1 SGHRS and CDR2 YFSETQ. CDR3 nucleotide sequence: TGCGCCAGCAGCTTGATTACAGTCTCCTACAATGAGCAGTTCTTC. It specifies CASSLITVSYNEQFF.

The sample holds a few counts of this clonotype. The rearrangement uses TRBV20-1 and TRBJ1-1; possibly TRBD1 for D (5 bases). Germline assignment: CDR1 DFQATT and CDR2 SNEGSKA (reference sequence). The CDR3 has 13 amino acids. V was shortened by 6 bases and J by 1 base, with 12 bases between the two germline ends. CDR3 in amino acids: CSAGQTANTEAFF. The CDR3 DNA follows: TGCAGTGCGGGTCAGACAGCGAACACTGAAGCTTTCTTT.

The V gene is TRBV28, the J gene TRBJ2-1; TRBD2 is a possible D gene (6 bases). The germline V gene has CDR1 MDHEN and CDR2 SYDVKM. The CDR3 length is 13 residues. The V gene lost 5 bases and the J gene lost 7 bases, with 12 bases spanning the gap. The CDR3 region is CASSGGALNEQFF. In nucleotides, the CDR3 is TGTGCCAGCAGTGGCGGGGCGCTGAATGAGCAGTTCTTC.

This clonotype was observed a few times. The chain carries TRBV7-9 and TRBJ1-1; a weak D match, TRBD1 (5 bases). Germline V gene lookup returns CDR1 SEHNR and CDR2 FQNEAQ (reference sequence). Trimming pared 4 bases from V and 7 bases from J, leaving 7 bases between. The CDR3 extends over 11 amino acids. CDR3 loop: CASSSQGEAFF. Here the CDR3 DNA reads TGTGCCAGCAGCTCCCAGGGTGAAGCTTTCTTT.

This clonotype showed up just a few times. The rearrangement uses TRBV29-1 and TRBJ2-6; D not certain. The length of the CDR3 is 14 residues. CDR1 SQVTM and CDR2 ANQGSEA come from the germline V gene. V lost 6 bases to trimming and J lost 0 bases, with 9 bases between them. DNA for the CDR3: TGCAGCGTAACCTTTTCCTCTGGGGCCAACGTCCTGACTTTC. Residues: CSVTFSSGANVLTF.

This clonotype has only a few counts. The chain couples TRBV29-1 to TRBJ2-6; tentatively, D is TRBD1 or TRBD2 (6 bases each). The CDR3 is made up of 16 amino acids. Germline V lookup: CDR1 SQVTM, CDR2 ANQGSEA. Trimming removed 4 bases at V and 0 bases at J, with 13 bases between. CDR3 coding DNA: TGCAGCGTTGCGGGGGCGCCGGACTCTGGGGCCAACGTCCTGACTTTC. Amino acid sequence: CSVAGAPDSGANVLTF. The entire variable domain, with the rest obtained from reference TRBV29-1 and TRBJ2-6, is as follows: SAVISQKPSRDICQRGTSLTIQCQVDSQVTMMFWYRQQPGQSLTLIATANQGSEATYESGFVIDKFPISRPNLTFSTLTVSNMSPEDSSIYLCSVAGAPDSGANVLTFGAGSRLTVL.

This clonotype turned up a few times. The chain uses TRBV5-4 and TRBJ2-2; D may be TRBD2 (5 bases). This CDR3 is built from 13 residues. V dropped 4 bases and J dropped 7 bases, with 11 bases sitting between them. Germline assignment: CDR1 SGHNT and CDR2 YYREEE (reference sequence). Here the CDR3 reads CASSTRTGGELFF. The CDR3 DNA is TGTGCCAGCAGCACTAGGACGGGCGGGGAGCTGTTTTTT.

This clonotype has a single count. This chain links TRBV5-5 with TRBJ2-5, with TRBD2 identical over 14 bases. V lost 4 bases to trimming and J lost 5 bases; unmatched junction nucleotides: 10. The CDR3 contains 17 residues. Germline V gives CDR1 SGHKS, CDR2 YYEKEE (reference sequence). The CDR3 DNA reads TGTGCCAGCAGCCCCGGGCGGACTAGCGGGGGGAGGGAGACCCAGTACTTC. This codes for CASSPGRTSGGRETQYF. The complete variable domain, with remaining parts taken from reference TRBV5-5 and TRBJ2-5, reads DAGVTQSPTHLIKTRGQQVTLRCSPISGHKSVSWYQQVLGQGPQFIFQYYEKEERGRGNFPDRFSARQFPNYSSELNVNALLLGDSALYLCASSPGRTSGGRETQYFGPGTRLLVL.

The rearrangement joins TRBV19 to TRBJ2-1, with 9 bases that match TRBD1. The ends lost 3 bases at V and 10 bases at J; junction bases unmatched: 7. Germline V lookup: CDR1 LNHDA, CDR2 SQIVND (reference sequence). The CDR3 is made up of 14 amino acids. The CDR3 sequence: CASSIRWDRVEQFF. CDR3 DNA sequence: TGTGCCAGTAGTATTCGGTGGGACAGGGTCGAGCAGTTCTTC.

This clonotype showed up just a few times. The CDR3 DNA is TGTGCCAGCAGTCTATTTTCTAGCGGGGGGGCGGATACGCAGTATTTT. Amino acid sequence: CASSLFSSGGADTQYF. This chain connects TRBV27 to TRBJ2-3; 12 nucleotides line up with TRBD2. Trimming removed 5 bases from V and 6 bases from J; junction bases left unmatched: 9. The CDR3 has 16 residues. CDR1 and CDR2 from the germline V gene are MNHEY and SMNVEV (reference sequence).

V is TRBV7-9 and J is TRBJ2-1; TRBD1 aligns across 9 bases. The CDR3 spans 15 residues. Germline V gives CDR1 SEHNR, CDR2 FQNEAQ (reference sequence). With V trimmed by 2 bases and J by 7 bases, 6 bases remained unmatched. CDR3 DNA sequence: TGTGCCAGCAGCTTATCGGGACAGGGAGGAAATGAGCAGTTCTTC. This codes for CASSLSGQGGNEQFF. Full variable domain (rest looked up from reference TRBV7-9 and TRBJ2-1): DTGVSQNPRHKITKRGQNVTFRCDPISEHNRLYWYRQTLGQGPEFLTYFQNEAQLEKSRLLSDRFSAERPKGSFSTLEIQRTEQGDSAMYLCASSLSGQGGNEQFFGPGTRLTVL.

This clonotype was detected only a few times. The V call is TRBV12-3 or TRBV12-4, the J call TRBJ2-1; 7 bases agree with TRBD2. Trimming at V came to 3 bases and at J to 9 bases, leaving 5 bases not matched to a gene. The CDR3 runs 13 residues. CDR3 region: CASSFFGEGEQFF. The DNA of the CDR3 is TGTGCCAGCAGTTTTTTTGGGGAGGGTGAGCAGTTCTTC.

This clonotype showed up just a few times. The chain uses TRBV6-1 and TRBJ2-5; 9 bases align to TRBD2. Germline V gene lookup returns CDR1 MNHNS and CDR2 SASEGT. The ends lost 6 bases at V and 5 bases at J; junction bases unmatched: 22. This CDR3 has 19 residues. The CDR3 coding sequence is TGTGCCAGCAGCCCCACCGCGGGTAGCGGGAGCATATTCGTCGAGACCCAGTACTTC. Its translation is CASSPTAGSGSIFVETQYF.

There are a few counts of this clonotype. The chain recombines TRBV7-8 with TRBJ2-7; no firm D call. Trimming removed 6 bases from V and 2 bases from J, with 20 bases in between. Germline assignment: CDR1 SGHVS and CDR2 FQNEAQ. CDR3 length equals 16 residues. For the CDR3, the DNA is TGTGCCAGCAGAATCGACCATGCCTCCGCGGCCTACGAGCAGTACTTC. It is translated as CASRIDHASAAYEQYF.

This chain uses TRBV19 with TRBJ2-7; TRBD1 agrees at 7 bases. The V gene end was trimmed by 8 bases and the J gene end by 3 bases; junction bases not matched to a gene: 10. This CDR3 contains 14 residues. The V gene's germline CDR1 is LNHDA and CDR2 SQIVND (reference sequence). The CDR3 nucleotides are TGTGCCAGTTCGCCGGGACAGTCCCTCTACGAGCAGTACTTC. Protein sequence: CASSPGQSLYEQYF.

The table lists this clonotype with many counts. The chain carries TRBV7-2 and TRBJ1-2; D is undetermined. With 5 bases removed from V and 8 bases from J, the gap between germline ends came to 21 bases. CDR1 is SGHTA, CDR2 FQGNSA, per germline. The CDR3 has 15 amino acids. This CDR3 reads CASSPTTGIFEGYTF. The CDR3 bases are TGTGCCAGCAGCCCAACGACGGGGATATTTGAGGGCTACACCTTC.

This clonotype was picked up many times. The chain uses TRBV6-5 and TRBJ1-2; D unresolved. The V gene lost 0 bases and the J gene lost 4 bases, with 9 bases spanning the gap. Germline lookup yields CDR1 MNHEY and CDR2 SVGAGI. CDR3 size: 14 residues. For the CDR3, the DNA is TGTGCCAGCAGTTACTCGAATGGGATCTATGGCTACACCTTC. The encoded protein is CASSYSNGIYGYTF.

This clonotype was seen a handful of times. The DNA of the CDR3 is TGTGCCAGCGAGGACAGGGGGCGAAAGTCCTACAATGAGCAGTTCTTC. It yields the protein CASEDRGRKSYNEQFF. The chain combines TRBV28 with TRBJ2-1, with TRBD1 matching 11 bases. In germline, CDR1 is MDHEN, CDR2 SYDVKM. This CDR3 spans 16 amino acids. Trimming at V came to 8 bases and at J to 1 base, leaving 7 bases not matched to a gene.

The V call is TRBV7-2, the J call TRBJ2-7, with D possibly TRBD2 on 5 matching bases. Germline CDR1 is SGHTA and CDR2 is FQGNSA. V was pared by 1 base and J by 0 bases, with 7 bases between. The CDR3 is 14 residues long. The CDR3 region has the DNA TGTGCCAGCAGCTTAGAGACTAACTCCTACGAGCAGTACTTC. Translated: CASSLETNSYEQYF.